This T cell receptor (beta chain) was found in a study of blood T cells in healthy people across ages. For every donor, a draw yielded roughly 10 milliliters of peripheral blood. CDR1 SGHRS and CDR2 YFSETQ come from the germline V gene. V was clipped by 5 bases and J by 1 base, with 16 bases between them. The CDR3 contains 15 residues. For the second PCR, which ran for roughly 6 to 12 cycles, a sample-barcoded 5' primer and a J-beta primer mix were used. From the 5' RACE reads, TCRdb called clonotypes with MiXCR, one entry per CDR3 protein. This sample has 780,000 or so distinct CDR3 sequences, with 53% found just once.

The chain combines TRBV5-1 with TRBJ2-7, with D perhaps given as TRBD1 or TRBD2 (5 bases each). Specimen: blood. The receptor comes from a man aged 80 or over in good health. CDR3 bases: TGCGCCAGCAGTCCGGGGCACACTTCATCCTACGAGCAGTACTTC. This encodes CASSPGHTSSYEQYF.